Listed below are T cell receptor beta chains from one sample, sequenced in a study of CD8+ T cells in alopecia areata. The repertoire was sequenced with immunoSEQ multiplex PCR; TCRdb's copy has only in-frame clones and lacks some. The sample has over 95,000 clones, 45% to 65% seen once. Sequenced material: CD4+ T cells sorted from blood, taken at week 24, from a patient treated with tofacitinib. All receptors derive from a human donor with alopecia areata. The CDR3 runs from the conserved cysteine through the conserved F or W. The order of the fields is clone size, J gene, V gene, D gene, CDR3 protein, CDR3 DNA. A D gene is named only where the DNA matches it firmly. Some rows mark clone size as missing; the rest say once, few, many or name a class of expanded clone.

NA | TRBJ2-5 | TRBV2 | TRBD1 | CASSSGTGRETQYF | TGTGCCAGCAGTTCCGGGACAGGACGGGAGACCCAGTACTTC
NA | TRBJ1-2 | TRBV7-9 | NA | CASSLGGGRDGYTF | TGTGCCAGCAGCTTAGGCGGGGGAAGGGATGGCTACACCTTC
few | TRBJ1-1 | TRBV2 | TRBD1 | CASRGQGGNTEAFF | TGTGCCAGCAGAGGACAGGGGGGTAACACTGAAGCTTTCTTT
NA | TRBJ1-2 | TRBV25-1 | NA | CASSDPRWPLLGYTF | TGTGCCAGCAGTGACCCTCGCTGGCCGCTACTTGGCTACACCTTC
NA | TRBJ2-3 | TRBV25-1 | TRBD2 | CASSELAAHTDTQYF | TGTGCCAGCAGTGAACTAGCGGCCCACACAGATACGCAGTATTTT
NA | TRBJ2-7 | TRBV4-3 | TRBD1 | CASSQDSGQVYEQYF | TGCGCCAGCAGCCAAGATTCGGGACAGGTTTACGAGCAGTACTTC
NA | TRBJ2-5 | TRBV5-1 | NA | CASSLGSETQYF | TGCGCCAGCAGCTTGGGGTCTGAGACCCAGTACTTC
NA | TRBJ2-7 | TRBV7-2 | NA | CASSLGLGEQYF | TGTGCCAGCAGCTTAGGGCTGGGCGAGCAGTACTTC
NA | TRBJ2-3 | TRBV2 | NA | CASSDASGTDTQYF | TGTGCCAGCAGTGACGCAAGCGGCACAGATACGCAGTATTTT
few | TRBJ1-6 | TRBV5-1 | NA | CASSRDTSSYNSPLHF | TGCGCCAGCAGCCGGGACACGAGCTCCTATAATTCACCCCTCCACTTT
NA | TRBJ2-1 | TRBV27 | NA | CASSFQVGEQFF | TGTGCCAGCAGTTTCCAAGTCGGTGAGCAGTTCTTC
NA | TRBJ1-2 | TRBV10-3 | NA | CAISESPDYYYGYTF | TGTGCCATCAGTGAGTCGCCAGATTACTACTATGGCTACACCTTC
few | TRBJ1-3 | TRBV29-1 | NA | CSVAGFSGNTIYF | TGCAGCGTGGCCGGATTCTCTGGAAACACCATATATTTT
NA | TRBJ1-1 | TRBV5-1 | NA | CASSFWDTNTEAFF | TGCGCCAGCAGCTTCTGGGACACCAACACTGAAGCTTTCTTT
few | TRBJ2-1 | TRBV7-9 | TRBD1 | CASSWGDRAHNEQFF | TGTGCCAGCAGCTGGGGGGACAGGGCCCACAATGAGCAGTTCTTC
NA | TRBJ2-5 | TRBV25-1 | TRBD1 | CASSDALLGGGWPQYF | TGTGCCAGCAGTGACGCTCTCCTAGGGGGCGGATGGCCCCAGTACTTC
NA | TRBJ1-1 | TRBV7-9 | NA | CASSLEARAGLAFF | TGTGCCAGCAGCTTAGAGGCGAGGGCAGGTCTAGCTTTCTTT
NA | TRBJ2-5 | TRBV2 | NA | CASSESGETQYF | TGTGCCAGCAGTGAGAGTGGAGAGACCCAGTACTTC
NA | TRBJ2-3 | TRBV4-2 | TRBD2 | CASSQKTSGGTDTQYF | TGTGCCAGCAGCCAAAAAACTAGCGGGGGGACAGATACGCAGTATTTT
NA | TRBJ1-5 | TRBV28 | NA | CASRRPENQPQHF | TGTGCCAGCAGACGGCCAGAAAATCAGCCCCAGCATTTT
few | TRBJ1-5 | TRBV30 | NA | CAWSVGGGGNQPQHF | TGTGCCTGGAGTGTTGGGGGAGGCGGCAATCAGCCCCAGCATTTT
NA | TRBJ2-3 | TRBV5-1 | NA | CASSLVPDAGTQYF | TGCGCCAGCAGCTTGGTCCCGGACGCTGGTACGCAGTATTTT
NA | TRBJ2-3 | TRBV29-1 | NA | CSVESGIHTDTQYF | TGCAGCGTTGAAAGTGGAATACACACAGATACGCAGTATTTT
NA | TRBJ2-7 | TRBV9 | TRBD2 | CASSVASGVSYEQYF | TGTGCCAGCAGCGTAGCTAGCGGGGTATCCTACGAGCAGTACTTC
NA | TRBJ2-7 | TRBV25-1 | TRBD1 | CAPREGTGDEEQYF | TGTGCCCCCAGGGAAGGGACAGGGGATGAGGAGCAGTACTTC
NA | TRBJ1-2 | TRBV5-4 | NA | CASTSRTEKNYYGYTF | TGTGCCAGCACCTCACGGACAGAAAAAAACTACTATGGCTACACCTTC
NA | TRBJ2-7 | TRBV27 | NA | CASSFYTGAYEQYF | TGTGCCAGCAGTTTTTATACCGGAGCCTACGAGCAGTACTTC
NA | TRBJ2-2 | TRBV4-1 | TRBD1 | CASSLGTGFRTGELFF | TGCGCCAGCAGCCTAGGGACAGGGTTTAGGACCGGGGAGCTGTTTTTT
NA | TRBJ1-5 | TRBV2 | NA | CASSWTEDQPQHF | TGTGCCAGCAGTTGGACAGAAGATCAGCCCCAGCATTTT
NA | TRBJ2-7 | TRBV29-1 | TRBD1 | CSVSPGTGRNEQYF | TGCAGCGTTTCCCCCGGGACAGGTAGGAACGAGCAGTACTTC
NA | TRBJ2-1 | TRBV2 | NA | CASSPQGSYNEQFF | TGTGCCAGCAGCCCACAGGGATCCTACAATGAGCAGTTCTTC
NA | TRBJ2-3 | TRBV5-6 | NA | CASSLMDTQYF | TGTGCCAGCAGCTTGATGGATACGCAGTATTTT
NA | TRBJ2-2 | TRBV7-3 | NA | CASRGRGFTGELFF | TGTGCCAGCAGGGGCCGGGGGTTCACCGGGGAGCTGTTTTTT
NA | TRBJ2-5 | TRBV14 | NA | CASSVRLQETQYF | TGTGCCAGCAGTGTCCGGCTTCAAGAGACCCAGTACTTC
NA | TRBJ1-5 | TRBV5-1 | NA | CASSLGWQLRNQPQHF | TGCGCCAGCAGCTTGGGTTGGCAGCTTCGCAATCAGCCCCAGCATTTT
NA | TRBJ1-4 | TRBV30 | NA | CAWGRGNEKLFF | TGTGCCTGGGGACGGGGAAATGAAAAACTGTTTTTT
NA | TRBJ2-5 | TRBV15 | NA | CATSRDRGQETQYF | TGTGCCACCAGCAGAGATCGAGGGCAAGAGACCCAGTACTTC
NA | TRBJ1-4 | TRBV30 | NA | CAWSFKGDEKLFF | TGTGCCTGGAGTTTCAAAGGGGATGAAAAACTGTTTTTT
NA | TRBJ1-5 | TRBV2 | TRBD1 | CASSPGTGEQPQHF | TGTGCCAGCAGTCCCGGGACAGGGGAGCAGCCCCAGCATTTT
few | TRBJ1-5 | TRBV19 | NA | CASSERDWNQPQHF | TGTGCCAGTAGTGAAAGGGACTGGAATCAGCCCCAGCATTTT
NA | TRBJ1-1 | TRBV4-3 | NA | CASSQDSFRDDSDEAFF | TGCGCCAGCAGCCAAGATTCCTTCAGGGACGATTCGGATGAAGCTTTCTTT